This is a list of T cell receptor beta chains from one sample in a study of blood T cell repertoires in COVID-19. The method was immunoSEQ multiplex PCR; TCRdb's version includes in-frame clones alone and lacks a portion of them. The sample contains around 300,000 clones, more than 75% of which appear only once. Sequenced input: PBMCs or T cells enriched from blood (not recorded which). Receptors originate from an older woman in a cohort exposed to, infected with or recovered from COVID-19 (not recorded which). Each CDR3 is given with its conserved first and last residue. Fields, in order: J gene, V gene, D gene, clone size, CDR3 DNA, CDR3 protein. D genes are given only for firm matches. Only some rows state a clone size, as once, few, many or a class for expanded clones.

TRBJ2-4 | TRBV30 | NA | NA | TGTGCCTGGAGCCAGGGGACCGGCAAAAACATTCAGTACTTC | CAWSQGTGKNIQYF
TRBJ1-2 | TRBV28 | NA | NA | TGTGCCAGCAGTTTACCCTCCTATGGCTACACCTTC | CASSLPSYGYTF
TRBJ2-5 | TRBV3-1/TRBV3-2 | NA | NA | TGTGCCAGCAGCCAAGGAGGGAGTCGGGAGACCCAGTACTTC | CASSQGGSRETQYF
TRBJ1-1 | TRBV28 | TRBD1 | NA | TGTGCCAGCTCGGTAGGACAGGGGGCAATTAAGGAATTCGAGCAAGCTAGGAACACTGAAGCTTTCTTT | CASSVGQGAIKEFEQARNTEAFF
TRBJ2-7 | TRBV5-8 | TRBD1 | NA | TGTGCCAGCAGCTTAGCCGGGACAGGCTCTTACGAGCAGTACTTC | CASSLAGTGSYEQYF
TRBJ1-2 | TRBV11-2 | NA | NA | TGTGCCAGCAGCTTAGTTTTCGGGACACCCGGCGGGGGAGGCTACACCTTC | CASSLVFGTPGGGGYTF
TRBJ2-6 | TRBV5-1 | TRBD1 | NA | TGCGCCAGCAGCCCCGGGACAGGGGGTACTGGGGCCAACGTCCTGACTTTC | CASSPGTGGTGANVLTF
TRBJ2-1 | TRBV19 | NA | NA | TGTGCCAGTAGTATGACCCAGGGGGACTTGTACAATGAGCAGTTCTTC | CASSMTQGDLYNEQFF
TRBJ2-1 | TRBV24-1 | TRBD2 | NA | TGTGCCACCAGTGATTCCCCTCTGACTAGCGAGTACTACAATGAGCAGTTCTTC | CATSDSPLTSEYYNEQFF
TRBJ2-7 | TRBV27 | TRBD1 | NA | TGTGCCACTCTTCCGGGGACAGGAGCTTACGAGCAGTACTTC | CATLPGTGAYEQYF
TRBJ2-7 | TRBV3-1/TRBV3-2 | TRBD2 | NA | TGTGCCAGCAGCCAAGTCCTAGCGGGCGAGCAGTACTTC | CASSQVLAGEQYF
TRBJ1-1 | TRBV14 | NA | NA | TGTGCCAGCAGCCAAGTCTCGGGGGGCGAAGCTTTCTTT | CASSQVSGGEAFF
TRBJ2-7 | TRBV6-5 | NA | NA | TGTGCCAGCTCTAACCCCGGACAGTCCCTTTACGAGCAGTACTTC | CASSNPGQSLYEQYF
TRBJ2-7 | TRBV28 | TRBD2 | NA | TGTGCCAGCAGTCGACTAGCGGGAGGTCGGCGCTCCTACGAGCAGTACTTC | CASSRLAGGRRSYEQYF
TRBJ2-1 | TRBV7-9 | NA | NA | TGTGCCAGCAGCTTTGGAGGCACAGGGCTCAATGAGCAGTTCTTC | CASSFGGTGLNEQFF
TRBJ2-7 | TRBV5-1 | NA | NA | TGCGCCAGCCATAAGTTGGAGGGAGCCCCTCCCGAGCAGTACTTC | CASHKLEGAPPEQYF
TRBJ2-2 | TRBV7-7 | TRBD1 | NA | TGTGCTAGCCCGGGACAGGGGAAGACCGGGGAGCTGTTTTTT | CASPGQGKTGELFF
TRBJ2-7 | TRBV4-1 | NA | NA | TGCGCCAGCAGCCAGGGGACATTCGGGGAGCAGTACTTC | CASSQGTFGEQYF
TRBJ1-2 | TRBV19 | NA | NA | TGTGCCAGTAGGGGGGCCCGCACAAGGGAACCAAGCTATGGCTACACCTTC | CASRGARTREPSYGYTF
TRBJ2-1 | TRBV6-2/TRBV6-3 | TRBD2 | once | TGTGCCAGCAGTTACCAGCGGGAGGTAAATGAGCAGTTCTTC | CASSYQREVNEQFF
TRBJ2-1 | TRBV28 | NA | NA | TGTGCCAGCAGTATCGGGACTCCAGTCTACAATGAGCAGTTCTTC | CASSIGTPVYNEQFF
TRBJ2-6 | TRBV7-3 | TRBD1 | NA | TGTGCCAGCAGCTCACCGGGACAGGGCAATGGGGCCAACGTCCTGACTTTC | CASSSPGQGNGANVLTF
TRBJ2-1 | TRBV5-1 | NA | NA | TGCGCCAGCAGGTCCTCAGCGGACTCTTACAATGAGCAGTTCTTC | CASRSSADSYNEQFF
TRBJ2-5 | TRBV5-1 | TRBD1 | NA | TGCGCCAGCAGCTTGGACAGGGGACAAGAGACCCAGTACTTC | CASSLDRGQETQYF
TRBJ2-7 | TRBV3-1/TRBV3-2 | NA | NA | TGTGCCAGCAGCCAAGTCCAATCCTACGAGCAGTACTTC | CASSQVQSYEQYF
TRBJ2-7 | TRBV19 | TRBD1 | NA | TGTGCCAGTAGGCCTAGGGGGCAGTTTTACGAGCAGTACTTC | CASRPRGQFYEQYF
TRBJ2-2 | TRBV7-2 | NA | once | TGTGCCAGCAGCCCATGGGGGGCGAACACCGGGGAGCTGTTTTTT | CASSPWGANTGELFF
TRBJ2-7 | TRBV28 | TRBD1 | NA | TGTGCCAGCAGTTCGGGACAGGGCCGTACCTACTACGAGCAGTACTTC | CASSSGQGRTYYEQYF
TRBJ1-5 | TRBV2 | TRBD1 | NA | TGTGCCAGCAGTGAATGGGGACAGTCAATCACCCCCCAGCATTTT | CASSEWGQSITPQHF
TRBJ1-2 | TRBV3-1/TRBV3-2 | NA | NA | TGTGCCAGCAGCCAAGAGGTGGGCGTCAGGGGAAACTATGGCTACACCTTC | CASSQEVGVRGNYGYTF
TRBJ2-1 | TRBV4-2 | NA | NA | TGTGCCAGCAGCCAAGGACTAGAAAGGAGTAAAGAGCAGTTCTTC | CASSQGLERSKEQFF
TRBJ1-6 | TRBV6-4 | TRBD1 | NA | TGTGCCAGCAGCTATGACAGGGATTCACCCCTCCACTTT | CASSYDRDSPLHF
TRBJ2-7 | TRBV5-1 | TRBD1 | NA | TGCGCCAGCAGCCCTGGACAGGTCTACGAGCAGTACTTC | CASSPGQVYEQYF
TRBJ2-2 | TRBV7-8 | TRBD2 | NA | TGTGCCAGCAGCTTAGGCAGACTAGCGGGACGCTATAACACCGGGGAGCTGTTTTTT | CASSLGRLAGRYNTGELFF
TRBJ1-1 | TRBV5-5 | TRBD1 | few | TGTGCCAGCAGCCCCAGACAGGGGGCAAACACTGAAGCTTTCTTT | CASSPRQGANTEAFF
TRBJ2-7 | TRBV5-6 | TRBD1 | NA | TGTGCCAGCAGCTTGGACTCGTTAGGGACAGGGTTAGCCTACGAGCAGTACTTC | CASSLDSLGTGLAYEQYF
TRBJ2-3 | TRBV21-1 | NA | NA | TGTGCCAGCACCCTTCTCCCAGTAGCCACAGATACGCAGTATTTT | CASTLLPVATDTQYF